These 4 T cell receptor beta chains were sequenced from one sample in a study of shared clonotypes between healthy human individuals. Sequencing used immunoSEQ multiplex PCR; TCRdb keeps in-frame clones, though not all of them. The table includes 950,000 to 1,100,000 clones, around 78% detected once. Sequenced input: memory CD4+ T cells from PBMCs. Documented subset: CD45RA-negative fraction. The receptors derive from a man aged 18 to 29 in good health. Some clones in this sample may be carry-over from other donors' samples.

The table lists this clone with a few counts. The chain links TRBV28 to TRBJ2-1; a possible D gene is TRBD2 (7 bases). This CDR3 is built from 14 residues. The ends were cut back, 8 bases at V and 7 bases at J, with 18 bases in the middle. Germline CDR1 and CDR2: MDHEN and SYDVKM. CDR3 coding DNA: TGTGCCAGCGGACAACAGGGAGGGAGGAATGAGCAGTTCTTC. Amino acids: CASGQQGGRNEQFF. The full variable domain, with the rest looked up from reference TRBV28 and TRBJ2-1, is DVKVTQSSRYLVKRTGEKVFLECVQDMDHENMFWYRQDPGLGLRLIYFSYDVKMKEKGDIPEGYSVSREKKERFSLILESASTNQTSMYLCASGQQGGRNEQFFGPGTRLTVL.

The chain links TRBV27 to TRBJ2-7, with D maybe TRBD1 (5 bases). The CDR3 is 16 residues long. V was trimmed by 1 base and J by 2 bases, leaving 15 bases between them. Germline values: CDR1 MNHEY, CDR2 SMNVEV (reference sequence). The CDR3 bases are TGTGCCAGCAGTTTATTGTCGGCAGGGCGAGCCTACGAGCAGTACTTC. It specifies CASSLLSAGRAYEQYF.

Worth noting for this clone: The identical CDR3 is also encoded by other nucleotide sequences in the sample. The V call is TRBV7-9, the J call TRBJ2-3; D is ambiguous. The CDR3 runs to 12 residues. V was clipped by 5 bases and J by 1 base, with 4 bases between them. Germline lookup yields CDR1 SEHNR and CDR2 FQNEAQ (reference sequence). This CDR3 is CASSLGTDTQYF. In DNA, the CDR3 is TGTGCCAGCAGCCTAGGCACAGATACGCAGTATTTT. The full variable domain, in which reference TRBV7-9 and TRBJ2-3 provide the parts outside the CDR3, is DTGVSQNPRHKITKRGQNVTFRCDPISEHNRLYWYRQTLGQGPEFLTYFQNEAQLEKSRLLSDRFSAERPKGSFSTLEIQRTEQGDSAMYLCASSLGTDTQYFGPGTRLTVL.

The rearrangement links TRBV9 to TRBJ2-1, with D hard to call. V lost 7 bases to trimming and J lost 8 bases, with 10 bases between them. The CDR3 runs to 11 residues. Germline lookup yields CDR1 SGDLS and CDR2 YYNGEE. The DNA of the CDR3 is TGTGCCAGCCCCACCCCCCATGAGCAGTTCTTC. Translated: CASPTPHEQFF.